The text below deals with one T cell receptor (beta chain). This clone's antigen is unknown. There are no base qualities to consult, and no much larger clone falls within one base. Enrolling through a virtual design, the prospective study's participants ranged in age from roughly 18 to 90 years and lived across more than 20 United States geographic areas. In the prospective study, participants were assigned to cohorts based on the clinical history participants reported in a screening survey and a study questionnaire. ImmuneRACE Cohort 3 recovered participants were defined by two consecutive negative NP/OP PCR tests, healthcare professional clearance, or symptom resolution. In the prospective study, whole blood, serum and a nasopharyngeal or oropharyngeal swab were collected from each participant by mobile phlebotomists. Additional blood draws and questionnaires over an approximately two-month period could optionally be provided by prospective study participants. Before DNA extraction, prospective study blood samples were shipped either frozen or at room temperature.

These data originate in a study of blood T cell repertoires in COVID-19 (dated by TCRdb to 2018 to 2020). In terms of the full investigation: Samples covering the acute and convalescent phases of COVID-19 were provided by collaborators in the United States, Italy and Spain. The material from the prospective study consisted of cDNA or gDNA derived from T cells, B-cell-depleted T cells, or PBMCs. Subjects who had been exposed to COVID-19, were actively infected with it, or had recovered from it provided the deeply sampled blood TCRbeta repertoires that made up the dataset. The repertoires were released in a freely available public database intended as a resource for research on the immune response to SARS-CoV-2. Samples came from the ongoing ImmuneRACE study (first 160 participants) plus 1,254 subjects from 6 global collaborators. Nearly every sample came with metadata listing a de-identified subject ID, COVID-19 status, age in years and sex. Where HLA class I and class II types were available, the types were taken from metadata supplied by the sample provider, not from assay-based typing. Points the paper makes about the study in general: The amount of clinical and demographic metadata varied by source and participant and was provided uncurated.

CDR1 and CDR2 (MDHEN, SYDVKM) derive from the germline V gene. Cut back by 2 bases and 7 bases, the V and J ends lie 15 bases apart. From cysteine to phenylalanine, the CDR3 is 15 amino acids long. Kept here is only the CDR3 DNA, which spans 45 bases and is read in frame from base 1. TCRbeta CDR3 regions were amplified from genomic DNA by means of the immunoSEQ Assay, a bias-controlled multiplex PCR. The study's processing was this. Nucleated cell counts per sample were estimated from amplification of reference gene primers within the assay. To quantify the absolute abundance of each unique TCRbeta CDR3 rearrangement, sequence reads were collapsed and filtered. For each sample, productive Simpson clonality was calculated by taking the square root of Simpson's diversity index across productive rearrangements. In TCRdb, the immuneACCESS table is reduced to in-frame sequences with V and J assigned. These tables do not hold every clone; where another copy was compared, an unresolved V gene accounts for under half, and the others remain unexplained. From that table come the V and J calls and clone size; the DNA was used to work out D and trimming. The sample profile shows a few hundred thousand clones; 75% to 90% of them were found once. The ten largest make up over 8% of the sample.

This sequence was found in a woman in her forties who had recovered from COVID-19. The chain joins TRBV28 to TRBJ1-5; the D gene assignment is ambiguous. The sequenced material came from PBMCs or T cells enriched from blood (not recorded which). The DNA sequence follows: TGTGCCAGCAGTTTAGGAGACGTTCGATTGCAGCCCCAGCATTTT. Its protein product is CASSLGDVRLQPQHF.